The rows below give T cell receptor beta chains drawn from one sample of a study of OX40 agonist ivuxolimab in advanced cancers. The repertoire was sequenced with immunoSEQ multiplex PCR; TCRdb's copy has only in-frame clones and lacks some. The profile shows about 69,000 clones, nearly 90% of them singletons. The sample in question was CD4+ or CD8+ T cells sorted from blood, obtained in a trial of the OX40 agonist ivuxolimab. Every receptor here comes from an adult with an advanced solid tumor such as melanoma, head and neck, liver or kidney cancer. CDR3s include the opening cysteine and the closing phenylalanine or tryptophan. Each record gives: J gene, V gene, D gene, clone size, CDR3 protein, CDR3 DNA. A D gene is named only where the DNA matches it firmly. Size is omitted from some rows. Given values are once, few, many or a class for expanded clones.

J gene: TRBJ2-3
V gene: TRBV9
D gene: .
clone size: once
CDR3 protein: CASSVGGEGNTQYF
CDR3 DNA: TGTGCCAGCAGCGTAGGAGGGGAAGGAAATACGCAGTATTTT

J gene: TRBJ2-7
V gene: TRBV5-4
D gene: .
clone size: .
CDR3 protein: CASRPRHEQYF
CDR3 DNA: TGTGCCAGCAGGCCCAGGCACGAGCAGTACTTC

J gene: TRBJ1-5
V gene: TRBV28
D gene: .
clone size: .
CDR3 protein: CASSLRVKQPQHF
CDR3 DNA: TGTGCCAGCAGTTTAAGGGTGAAACAGCCCCAGCATTTT

J gene: TRBJ2-3
V gene: TRBV19
D gene: TRBD1
clone size: once
CDR3 protein: CASNSGTVYSDTQYF
CDR3 DNA: TGTGCCTCCAACTCCGGGACAGTTTATTCAGATACGCAGTATTTT

J gene: TRBJ2-2
V gene: TRBV6-5
D gene: TRBD1
clone size: .
CDR3 protein: CASRTGGLIGELFF
CDR3 DNA: TGTGCCAGCAGGACAGGGGGCTTGATCGGGGAGCTGTTTTTT

J gene: TRBJ1-5
V gene: TRBV5-6
D gene: .
clone size: .
CDR3 protein: CASSLVNNNQPQHF
CDR3 DNA: TGTGCCAGCAGCTTGGTGAACAACAATCAGCCCCAGCATTTT

J gene: TRBJ1-5
V gene: TRBV10-3
D gene: .
clone size: .
CDR3 protein: CAISKPNQPQHF
CDR3 DNA: TGTGCCATTTCAAAACCCAATCAGCCCCAGCATTTT

J gene: TRBJ2-3
V gene: TRBV9
D gene: TRBD1
clone size: .
CDR3 protein: CASSGTGASTDTQYF
CDR3 DNA: TGTGCCAGCAGCGGGACAGGGGCGAGCACAGATACGCAGTATTTT

J gene: TRBJ2-1
V gene: TRBV28
D gene: .
clone size: .
CDR3 protein: CASSFPGVGDEQFF
CDR3 DNA: TGTGCCAGCAGTTTTCCGGGAGTTGGTGATGAGCAGTTCTTC

J gene: TRBJ2-1
V gene: TRBV28
D gene: TRBD2
clone size: .
CDR3 protein: CASSSLGTSGRIEQFF
CDR3 DNA: TGTGCCAGCAGTTCCCTCGGGACTAGCGGGAGGATTGAGCAGTTCTTC

J gene: TRBJ2-3
V gene: TRBV5-1
D gene: TRBD2
clone size: .
CDR3 protein: CASSLSSTSGGVDTQYF
CDR3 DNA: TGCGCCAGCAGCTTGTCGTCGACTAGCGGGGGGGTAGATACGCAGTATTTT

J gene: TRBJ2-3
V gene: TRBV6-5
D gene: TRBD1
clone size: .
CDR3 protein: CASSRQGASTDTQYF
CDR3 DNA: TGTGCCAGCAGTAGACAGGGGGCTAGCACAGATACGCAGTATTTT

J gene: TRBJ2-3
V gene: TRBV28
D gene: .
clone size: .
CDR3 protein: CASSLSADTQYF
CDR3 DNA: TGTGCCAGCAGTTTATCGGCCGATACGCAGTATTTT

J gene: TRBJ2-1
V gene: TRBV11-3
D gene: .
clone size: .
CDR3 protein: CASSGPGHPGQQFF
CDR3 DNA: TGTGCCAGCAGCGGTCCGGGACATCCAGGGCAGCAGTTCTTC

J gene: TRBJ2-1
V gene: TRBV9
D gene: TRBD2
clone size: .
CDR3 protein: CASSTGTSGSHEQFF
CDR3 DNA: TGTGCCAGCAGCACCGGGACTAGCGGGAGCCATGAGCAGTTCTTC

J gene: TRBJ2-7
V gene: TRBV9
D gene: .
clone size: once
CDR3 protein: CASSVFGAEGGEQYF
CDR3 DNA: TGTGCCAGCAGCGTATTCGGGGCGGAAGGGGGCGAGCAGTACTTC

J gene: TRBJ1-5
V gene: TRBV27
D gene: .
clone size: .
CDR3 protein: CASSLIGNRNQPQHF
CDR3 DNA: TGTGCCAGCAGTTTAATAGGGAACAGGAATCAGCCCCAGCATTTT

J gene: TRBJ1-1
V gene: TRBV29-1
D gene: .
clone size: .
CDR3 protein: CSVGVNTEAFF
CDR3 DNA: TGCAGCGTTGGCGTGAACACTGAAGCTTTCTTT

J gene: TRBJ2-7
V gene: TRBV7-2
D gene: .
clone size: .
CDR3 protein: CASSSWQNEQYF
CDR3 DNA: TGTGCCAGCAGCTCGTGGCAGAACGAGCAGTACTTC

J gene: TRBJ2-3
V gene: TRBV4-2
D gene: .
clone size: .
CDR3 protein: CASSQSVGTDTQYF
CDR3 DNA: TGTGCCAGCAGCCAATCGGTCGGGACAGATACGCAGTATTTT

J gene: TRBJ2-5
V gene: TRBV5-1
D gene: TRBD1
clone size: .
CDR3 protein: CASSSTGGVQETQYF
CDR3 DNA: TGCGCCAGCAGCTCTACAGGGGGTGTACAAGAGACCCAGTACTTC

J gene: TRBJ2-7
V gene: TRBV14
D gene: TRBD2
clone size: .
CDR3 protein: CASSQSGGSSYEQYF
CDR3 DNA: TGTGCCAGCAGCCAAAGCGGGGGGAGCTCCTACGAGCAGTACTTC

J gene: TRBJ2-7
V gene: TRBV2
D gene: TRBD1
clone size: few
CDR3 protein: CASSDRAREQYF
CDR3 DNA: TGTGCCAGCTCGGACAGGGCAAGGGAGCAGTACTTC

J gene: TRBJ1-5
V gene: TRBV5-1
D gene: TRBD1
clone size: .
CDR3 protein: CASSSTGTSNQPQHF
CDR3 DNA: TGCGCCAGCAGCTCGACAGGGACCAGCAATCAGCCCCAGCATTTT

J gene: TRBJ2-1
V gene: TRBV19
D gene: TRBD1
clone size: .
CDR3 protein: CASNPPGQGLFF
CDR3 DNA: TGTGCCAGTAATCCACCGGGACAGGGTTTGTTCTTC

J gene: TRBJ2-7
V gene: TRBV11-2
D gene: .
clone size: .
CDR3 protein: CASSPNPDVAYEQYF
CDR3 DNA: TGTGCCAGCAGCCCAAACCCGGACGTAGCCTACGAGCAGTACTTC

J gene: TRBJ2-7
V gene: TRBV6-5
D gene: TRBD2
clone size: .
CDR3 protein: CASNYHRTSAQEQYF
CDR3 DNA: TGTGCCAGCAATTACCACAGGACTAGCGCGCAAGAGCAGTACTTC

J gene: TRBJ1-1
V gene: TRBV28
D gene: .
clone size: .
CDR3 protein: CASSTGTPGGTEAFF
CDR3 DNA: TGTGCCAGCAGCACCGGGACACCGGGGGGCACTGAAGCTTTCTTT

J gene: TRBJ1-1
V gene: TRBV11-2
D gene: .
clone size: .
CDR3 protein: CASSLVQNTEAFF
CDR3 DNA: TGTGCCAGCAGCTTAGTGCAAAACACTGAAGCTTTCTTT

J gene: TRBJ1-2
V gene: TRBV2
D gene: TRBD1
clone size: .
CDR3 protein: CASSVGTGGNGYTF
CDR3 DNA: TGTGCCAGCAGTGTTGGGACAGGGGGTAATGGCTACACCTTC

J gene: TRBJ1-3
V gene: TRBV18
D gene: .
clone size: .
CDR3 protein: CASSPGGNTIYF
CDR3 DNA: TGTGCCAGCTCACCGGGCGGAAACACCATATATTTT

J gene: TRBJ2-3
V gene: TRBV4-3
D gene: TRBD1
clone size: .
CDR3 protein: CASSHRLQGTDTQYF
CDR3 DNA: TGCGCCAGCAGCCATAGGTTACAGGGGACAGATACGCAGTATTTT

J gene: TRBJ2-5
V gene: TRBV5-1
D gene: .
clone size: .
CDR3 protein: CASYRSRREETQYF
CDR3 DNA: TGCGCCAGCTACAGGTCCCGGAGAGAAGAGACCCAGTACTTC

J gene: TRBJ2-3
V gene: TRBV18
D gene: TRBD2
clone size: once
CDR3 protein: CASSPLAGGADTQYF
CDR3 DNA: TGTGCCAGCTCACCCCTAGCGGGAGGGGCAGATACGCAGTATTTT

J gene: TRBJ2-1
V gene: TRBV7-2
D gene: TRBD1
clone size: few
CDR3 protein: CASSLTGASGEQFF
CDR3 DNA: TGTGCCAGCAGCCTAACAGGGGCCTCGGGAGAGCAGTTCTTC

J gene: TRBJ2-5
V gene: TRBV19
D gene: TRBD1
clone size: .
CDR3 protein: CASAPDRGGLETQYF
CDR3 DNA: TGTGCCAGTGCTCCGGACAGGGGAGGATTGGAGACCCAGTACTTC

J gene: TRBJ2-1
V gene: TRBV19
D gene: TRBD2
clone size: .
CDR3 protein: CASAPLREGRGNEQFF
CDR3 DNA: TGTGCCAGCGCGCCCCTGCGGGAGGGCCGAGGGAATGAGCAGTTCTTC

J gene: TRBJ1-2
V gene: TRBV6-5
D gene: .
clone size: .
CDR3 protein: CASSYSTGAQGYGYTF
CDR3 DNA: TGTGCCAGCAGTTACTCGACTGGGGCGCAGGGCTATGGCTACACCTTC

J gene: TRBJ2-3
V gene: TRBV28
D gene: TRBD2
clone size: .
CDR3 protein: CASDDERGLTDTQYF
CDR3 DNA: TGTGCCAGCGACGACGAGCGGGGACTTACAGATACGCAGTATTTT

J gene: TRBJ2-7
V gene: TRBV7-2
D gene: TRBD1
clone size: once
CDR3 protein: CASSPLGQGTYEQYF
CDR3 DNA: TGTGCCAGCAGCCCCCTCGGACAGGGAACCTACGAGCAGTACTTC

J gene: TRBJ2-6
V gene: TRBV28
D gene: .
clone size: .
CDR3 protein: CASGGRLSSGANVLTF
CDR3 DNA: TGTGCCAGCGGAGGACGATTAAGCTCTGGGGCCAACGTCCTGACTTTC

J gene: TRBJ2-7
V gene: TRBV7-2
D gene: TRBD2
clone size: .
CDR3 protein: CASGFGRSYEQYF
CDR3 DNA: TGTGCCAGCGGGTTCGGGAGGAGCTACGAGCAGTACTTC

J gene: TRBJ2-7
V gene: TRBV6-5
D gene: TRBD1
clone size: .
CDR3 protein: CASSYSGTGSSYEQYF
CDR3 DNA: TGTGCCAGCAGTTACTCCGGGACAGGGAGCTCCTACGAGCAGTACTTC

J gene: TRBJ2-7
V gene: TRBV21-1
D gene: .
clone size: .
CDR3 protein: CASSSRGEANPYEQYF
CDR3 DNA: TGTGCCAGCAGCAGCAGAGGGGAGGCGAACCCCTACGAGCAGTACTTC

J gene: TRBJ1-2
V gene: TRBV7-2
D gene: .
clone size: .
CDR3 protein: CASSLASVNYGYTF
CDR3 DNA: TGTGCCAGCAGCTTAGCATCAGTTAACTATGGCTACACCTTC

J gene: TRBJ1-1
V gene: TRBV6-6
D gene: .
clone size: .
CDR3 protein: CASIYSVGDFSAFF
CDR3 DNA: TGTGCCAGCATCTACAGCGTGGGGGACTTCAGCGCTTTCTTT

J gene: TRBJ1-1
V gene: TRBV2
D gene: TRBD1
clone size: .
CDR3 protein: CASSRQGAITEAFF
CDR3 DNA: TGTGCCAGCAGTAGACAGGGGGCGATCACTGAAGCTTTCTTT